This T cell receptor (beta chain) was profiled in a study of T cells in localized non-small cell lung cancer (TCRdb year 2020). In terms of the full investigation: T cell repertoires of 200 to 250 early-stage NSCLC patients were analyzed, with tumors being compared against uninvolved tumor-adjacent lungs. The mean age of the NSCLC patients was just over 65 years, with roughly 120 men and 85 to 110 women. All 240 or so NSCLC patients in the cohort were treatment-naive and had localized lung tumors that were resected.

TCR beta CDR3 regions were sequenced from DNA using the immunoSEQ Assay. On the authors' methods: To compute T cell density, TCR beta template counts were normalized to usable DNA, which was estimated by amplifying housekeeping genes. Using the preseqR package, richness was estimated by extrapolating to 120,000 templates for tissue samples and 400,000 templates for PBMC samples. Clonality was taken to be one minus Pielou's evenness. Tissue-enriched TCRs were identified by differential abundance testing using productive amino-acid clonotypes, minimum total count 5 and alpha 0.1. Repertoire overlap between compartments was quantified with the Jaccard Index and Morisita Overlap Index. GLIPH clustered TCR beta CDR3s with public tetramer-defined viral CDR3s; viral motifs required at least three viral sequences plus V-gene enrichment. TCRdb carries this immuneACCESS record with in-frame sequences only. Its versions omit some clonotypes, under half of them owing to an unresolved V gene in the studies checked, with the rest unexplained. V, J and clone size were drawn from that table, and D and trimming were deduced from the DNA. Present in this sample are roughly 30,000 clones, about nine tenths of which were seen just once. Under 5% of the sample is in the top ten clones.

Regarding this clone: It has no known antigen specificity. Within one base of it there is no much larger clone, and no base qualities were kept.

At diagnosis, tumor, uninvolved tumor-adjacent lung and peripheral blood were collected and then preserved as a mix of FFPE and fresh-frozen material. For TCR repertoire profiling, blood samples were analyzed in the form of peripheral blood mononuclear cells. What the research found in general, with its limitations: Higher blood T cell density associated with longer overall survival, while higher adjacent-lung clonality associated with shorter survival. Uninvolved tumor-adjacent lung showed the highest T cell clonality, higher than tumor, which suggests more focused antigenic responses in the adjacent lung. Because the study design was exploratory, TCR variables were selected using unadjusted p-values without false-discovery rate correction. A median of around 57 of the top 100 tumor clones were detected in paired uninvolved adjacent lung, and around 30 of these tumor clones were also found among the top 100 clones of the paired uninvolved adjacent lung. Because multi-region tumor sequencing was not done, intratumor heterogeneity could not be ruled out.

CDR1 SGDLS and CDR2 YYNGEE are derived from the germline V gene. Reading from cysteine to phenylalanine, the CDR3 counts 14 amino acids. Only CDR3 DNA is held: 42 bases, read in frame from base 1. The V end loses 4 bases and the J end loses 1 base, and a stretch of 12 bases separates them. This clonotype was obtained from a woman aged 40 to 75 with stage I lung adenocarcinoma. The source material was peripheral blood, sampled before any cancer treatment. The V and J genes are TRBV9 and TRBJ2-7, with TRBD2 tentatively as D gene (6 bases match). The CDR3 has the sequence CASSLGGGSYEQYF. The bases are TGTGCCAGCAGCCTCGGCGGAGGGTCCTACGAGCAGTACTTC.